The T cell receptor (beta chain) described here comes from a study of blood T cell repertoires in COVID-19 (dated by TCRdb to 2018 to 2021). Looking at the study overall: Collaborator samples came from the United States, Italy and Spain and covered acute and convalescent phases of COVID-19. The dataset comprised deeply sampled blood TCRbeta repertoires from subjects exposed to, actively infected with, or recovered from COVID-19. Where available, HLA class I and class II types were taken from metadata supplied by the sample provider and were not determined by assay-based typing. The samples were drawn from two sources: the first 160 participants of the ongoing ImmuneRACE study, and 1,000 to 1,500 subjects contributed by 6 global collaborators. The repertoires were released in a freely available public database intended as a resource for research on the immune response to SARS-CoV-2. Sample metadata almost always included a de-identified subject ID, COVID-19 status, age in years and sex. The prospective study material was composed of cDNA or gDNA derived from T cells, B-cell-depleted T cells, or PBMCs. Overall results and qualifications from the work: The amount of clinical and demographic metadata varied by source and participant and was provided uncurated.

The immunoSEQ Assay, a bias-controlled multiplex PCR, was used to amplify TCRbeta CDR3 regions from genomic DNA. As for how the authors treated the data: Nucleated cell counts per sample were estimated from amplification of reference gene primers within the assay. To quantify the absolute abundance of each unique TCRbeta CDR3 rearrangement, sequence reads were collapsed and filtered. For each sample, productive Simpson clonality was calculated as the square root of Simpson's diversity index over productive rearrangements. Here the immuneACCESS table is served through TCRdb, limited to in-frame sequences with V and J called. Missing clones are a known gap in these copies; in checked studies unresolved V genes cover under half, and the rest lacks a known reason. V, J and clone size reflect that table, while D and trimming were determined from the DNA. The sample table contains over 200,000 clones; only one count was recorded for approximately 90% of them. Around 2.5% of the sample rests with the top ten.

Including cysteine and phenylalanine, the CDR3 has 12 amino acids. The CDR3 DNA has 36 bases and is translated from base 1. Trimming takes 11 bases off V and 7 bases off J; junction bases not matched to a gene: 3. In the germline V gene, CDR1 corresponds to ENHRY and CDR2 to SYGVKD. Participants in the prospective study were enrolled through a virtual design, were aged about 18 to 100 years, and lived in some 24 United States geographic areas. In the prospective study, cohorts were assigned on the basis of participant-reported clinical history obtained from a screening survey and a study questionnaire. Mobile phlebotomists in the prospective study collected whole blood, serum and a nasopharyngeal or oropharyngeal swab from every participant. Over a roughly 2-month period, participants in the prospective study had the option of providing additional blood draws and questionnaires. Before DNA extraction, blood samples from the prospective study were shipped at room temperature or frozen.

In the case of this clone: Its specific antigen is unknown. Base qualities are not recorded, but no much larger clone differs from it by a single base.

The source material was PBMCs or T cells enriched from blood (not recorded which). This chain is built from TRBV10-3 and TRBJ2-1, with TRBD2 identical over 12 junction bases. The sequence was collected from a woman between 40 and 50 years old with acute COVID-19. CDR3 sequence: CASSGRGNEQFF. The nucleotides are TGTGCCTCTAGCGGGAGGGGGAATGAGCAGTTCTTC.